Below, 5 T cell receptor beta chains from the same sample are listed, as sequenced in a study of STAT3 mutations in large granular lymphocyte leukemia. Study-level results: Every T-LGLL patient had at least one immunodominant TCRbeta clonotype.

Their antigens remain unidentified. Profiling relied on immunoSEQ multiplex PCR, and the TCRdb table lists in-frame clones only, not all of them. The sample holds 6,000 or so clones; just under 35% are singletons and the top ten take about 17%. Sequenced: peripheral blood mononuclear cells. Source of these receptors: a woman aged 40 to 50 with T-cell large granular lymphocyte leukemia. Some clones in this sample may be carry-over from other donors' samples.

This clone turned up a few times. The CDR3 sequence is CASSLVTGQGGTEAFF. The CDR3 DNA reads TGCGCCAGCAGCTTGGTAACGGGACAGGGAGGGACTGAAGCTTTCTTT. V gene TRBV5-1 combines with J gene TRBJ1-1; 9 bases map to TRBD1. V trimming: 0 bases; J trimming: 5 bases; junction bases outside the gene matches: 8. The CDR3 is 16 residues long. In germline, CDR1 is SGHRS, CDR2 YFSETQ.

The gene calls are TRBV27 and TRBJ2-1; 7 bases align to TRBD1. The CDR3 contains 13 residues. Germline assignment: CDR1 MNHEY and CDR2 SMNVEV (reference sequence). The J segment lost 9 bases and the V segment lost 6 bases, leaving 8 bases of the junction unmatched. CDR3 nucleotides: TGTGCCAGCAGCCCGCAGACAGGGATTGAGCAGTTCTTC. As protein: CASSPQTGIEQFF.

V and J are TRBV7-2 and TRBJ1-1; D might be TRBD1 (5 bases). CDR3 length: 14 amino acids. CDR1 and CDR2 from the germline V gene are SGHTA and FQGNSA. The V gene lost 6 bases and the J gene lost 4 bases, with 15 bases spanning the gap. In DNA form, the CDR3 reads TGTGCCAGCAGTCCTAACGGGGGGAGCACTGAAGCTTTCTTT. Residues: CASSPNGGSTEAFF.

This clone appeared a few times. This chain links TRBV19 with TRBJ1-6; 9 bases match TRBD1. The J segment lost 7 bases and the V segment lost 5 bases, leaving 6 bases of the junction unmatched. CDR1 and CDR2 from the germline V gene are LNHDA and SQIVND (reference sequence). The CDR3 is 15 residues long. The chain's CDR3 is CASSSGTGLNSPLHF. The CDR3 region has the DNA TGTGCCAGTAGTTCAGGGACAGGGCTAAATTCACCCCTCCACTTT.

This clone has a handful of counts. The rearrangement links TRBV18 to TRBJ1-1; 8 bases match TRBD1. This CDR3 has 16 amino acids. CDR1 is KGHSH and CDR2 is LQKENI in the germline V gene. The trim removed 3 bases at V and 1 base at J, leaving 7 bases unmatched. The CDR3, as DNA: TGTGCCAGCTCACCTCCAGGGGGCGCGGGGAACACTGAAGCTTTCTTT. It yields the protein CASSPPGGAGNTEAFF.